The clone carrying this T cell receptor beta chain is labeled as medium-sized. V was trimmed by 0 bases and J by 5 bases, leaving 15 bases between them. The CDR3 totals 16 residues. Looked up from germline, CDR1 is MNHNY and CDR2 is SVGAGI (reference sequence). Peripheral blood genomic DNA, not sorted cells or RNA, was the template. Multiplex touch-down PCR with TRB-A/B primers amplified rearranged V-D-J TRB sequences. In TCRdb, the multiplex PCR reads were re-called with MiXCR into one record per CDR3 protein. The sample lists 4,000 to 5,500 distinct CDR3 sequences, about 30% occurring once. These data originate in a study of T cell repertoires in aging, cancer and after chemotherapy.

Sequencing was performed on blood. The chain is built from TRBV6-6 and TRBJ2-3; a possible D gene is TRBD2 (6 bases). The TCR comes from a human donor with a blood cancer. Here the CDR3 reads CASSYSRWGEEDTQYF. CDR3 coding DNA: TGTGCCAGCAGTTACTCAAGGTGGGGGGAAGAAGATACGCAGTATTTT.